Following are 21 T cell receptor beta chains from one sample sequenced in a study of glioma-infiltrating T cells (dated by TCRdb to about 2016). Sequencing was performed on an Illumina MiSeq. The iRepertoire nested amplicon-rescue multiplex PCR (arm-PCR) platform was used to amplify TCR alpha and beta CDR3 regions from RNA. Clones were called with MiXCR by TCRdb after fastp trimmed the public reads at Q25, and only in-frame beta chains were retained. Entries that share a CDR3 protein sequence are merged under the most common genes and DNA. Counted in this sample were roughly 350,000 distinct CDR3 sequences; about 40% of them appeared once. The top ten clones comprise around 12% of the sample. What was sequenced was glioma tissue, nonneoplastic brain tissue, or PBMCs (not recorded which). Receptor source: a human donor with low-grade glioma or glioblastoma, undergoing nonglioma brain surgery, or in good health (not recorded which).

This clonotype was observed many times. This rearrangement joins TRBV6-1 to TRBJ2-7, with 7 bases identical to TRBD2. The CDR3 spans 15 residues. J gave up 4 bases and V 5 bases, and 11 bases lay outside the gene matches. Germline-derived CDR1 and CDR2 are MNHNS and SASEGT. CDR3 in DNA: TGTGCCAGCAGTTCCAGCGGGGTTGAGCCATACGAGCAGTACTTC. It is translated as CASSSSGVEPYEQYF.

In DNA form, the CDR3 reads TGTGCCAGCAGGATTAGCGGAGGCACAGATACGCAGTATTTT. Encoded protein: CASRISGGTDTQYF. The rearrangement links TRBV2 to TRBJ2-3; the D gene is possibly TRBD2 (6 bases). The ends were cut back, 6 bases at V and 1 base at J, with 11 bases in the middle. There are 14 residues in the CDR3. Germline V gene data show CDR1 as SNHLY and CDR2 as FYNNEI.

The rearrangement links TRBV27 to TRBJ2-3; D uncertain. This CDR3 comprises 13 residues. Germline V gives CDR1 MNHEY, CDR2 SMNVEV (reference sequence). V was cut by 2 bases and J by 10 bases, with 13 bases left in between. The CDR3 DNA sequence: TGTGCCAGCAGTTTAATTCGTCGAGTTCCGCAGTATTTT. This gives the protein CASSLIRRVPQYF.

This clonotype was recorded many times. The chain recombines TRBV6-2 or TRBV6-3 with TRBJ2-7; D unclear. With 6 bases removed from V and 3 bases from J, the gap between germline ends came to 9 bases. Germline-derived CDR1 and CDR2 are MNHEY and SVGEGT. The CDR3 spans 12 residues. CDR3 bases: TGTGCCAGCAGAACCAACAGCTACGAGCAGTACTTC. It codes for CASRTNSYEQYF.

This clonotype was recorded a few times. This chain links TRBV4-2 with TRBJ2-3; D is undetermined. This CDR3 is 15 amino acids long. Per the germline V gene, CDR1 is LGHNA and CDR2 is YNFKEQ. Trimming took 0 bases from V and 2 from J, leaving 9 bases between them. The CDR3 DNA reads as TGTGCCAGCAGCCAAGATTTGGGGAACACAGATACGCAGTATTTT. This codes for CASSQDLGNTDTQYF.

This clonotype turned up a few times. CDR3 amino acids: CASSQGSGGETQYF. As DNA, the CDR3 is TGCGCCAGCAGCCAAGGGTCCGGGGGGGAGACCCAGTACTTC. This chain links TRBV4-3 with TRBJ2-5; TRBD2 agrees at 7 bases. CDR1 is LGHNA, CDR2 YSLEER, per germline. CDR3 length: 14 amino acids. J lost 5 bases, V lost 1 base, and 4 bases had no gene match.

This clonotype occurred many times. The chain carries TRBV7-9 and TRBJ1-1, with unresolved D. CDR1 and CDR2 (germline): SEHNR, FQNEAQ (reference sequence). Trimming cost V 5 bases and J 7 bases, with 11 bases left between them. The CDR3 has 12 residues. DNA of the CDR3: TGTGCCAGCAGCCACCAGTCCGATGAAGCTTTCTTT. It yields the protein CASSHQSDEAFF. The full variable domain, with the rest looked up from reference TRBV7-9 and TRBJ1-1, is DTGVSQNPRHKITKRGQNVTFRCDPISEHNRLYWYRQTLGQGPEFLTYFQNEAQLEKSRLLSDRFSAERPKGSFSTLEIQRTEQGDSAMYLCASSHQSDEAFFGQGTRLTVV.

This clonotype was picked up many times. The V gene is TRBV28, the J gene TRBJ1-3; D is unresolved. CDR1 is MDHEN and CDR2 is SYDVKM in the germline V gene. Deletions cut 2 bases from V and 11 bases from J, with 10 bases between. This CDR3 comprises 12 residues. The CDR3 nucleotides read TGTGCCAGCAGTTTAGGGTCTTACGCCATATATTTT. This encodes CASSLGSYAIYF. The whole variable domain, filled in from reference TRBV28 and TRBJ1-3, reads DVKVTQSSRYLVKRTGEKVFLECVQDMDHENMFWYRQDPGLGLRLIYFSYDVKMKEKGDIPEGYSVSREKKERFSLILESASTNQTSMYLCASSLGSYAIYFGEGSWLTVV.

The chain links TRBV12-3 or TRBV12-4 to TRBJ2-7; 7 bases agree with TRBD1. CDR3 length equals 15 residues. V shed 5 bases, J shed 3 bases, and the junction held 10 bases outside the gene matches. As DNA, the CDR3 is TGTGCCAGCAGTCCCCCTGACAGGGTAAACTACGAGCAGTACTTC. Its translation: CASSPPDRVNYEQYF.

As for this clonotype: One junction end does not reproduce the germline sequence, and a read error may be involved. This sequence joins TRBV6-9 and TRBJ2-1; 7 bases are shared with TRBD1. CDR1 and CDR2 from the germline V gene are MNHGY and SVAAGI. The CDR3 sequence is 15 residues long. In DNA form, the CDR3 reads TGTGCCAGGAGTTCCCGGGACAGACTCCTTACCGAGCAGTTCTTC. Amino acid sequence: CARSSRDRLLTEQFF.

This clonotype was seen at least ten times. This chain uses TRBV12-3 or TRBV12-4 with TRBJ2-3; D may correspond to TRBD1 or TRBD2 (6 bases each). V shed 5 bases and J shed 5 bases, with 14 bases lying between them. The CDR3 contains 14 residues. The CDR3 here is CASSLRGAGDTQYF. The CDR3 DNA follows: TGTGCCAGCAGTCTAAGGGGGGCAGGAGATACGCAGTATTTT.

CDR3 sequence (DNA): TGTGCCAGCAGCTCGCTCCCGGGACGGGATTATAATTCACCCCTCCACTTT. It codes for CASSSLPGRDYNSPLHF. V is TRBV7-9 and J is TRBJ1-6; a possible D gene is TRBD1 (5 bases). The germline V and J ends were trimmed by 4 bases and 4 bases, with 17 bases remaining between them. The CDR3 contains 17 residues. The germline gives CDR1 SEHNR, CDR2 FQNEAQ (reference sequence).

The chain couples TRBV28 to TRBJ2-1; either TRBD1 or TRBD2 may supply D (6 bases each). Trimming left V 6 bases short and J 15 bases short, with 18 bases between. This CDR3 spans 12 amino acids. The germline V gene has CDR1 MDHEN and CDR2 SYDVKM. CDR3 bases: TGTGCCAGCAGAGGGGGGTTAACGACTTGGTTCTTC. Residues: CASRGGLTTWFF.

This clonotype occurred a few times. The chain couples TRBV2 to TRBJ2-2; D is uncertain. Germline V gene data show CDR1 as SNHLY and CDR2 as FYNNEI. The CDR3 has 13 residues. V was cut by 2 bases and J by 4 bases, with 5 bases left in between. The CDR3 spells CASSEYVTGELFF. CDR3 in DNA: TGTGCCAGCAGTGAATATGTCACCGGGGAGCTGTTTTTT.

The chain is built from TRBV28 and TRBJ2-5; D is ambiguous. In germline, CDR1 is MDHEN, CDR2 SYDVKM. V lost 5 bases, J lost 0 bases, and 10 bases lay in between. The CDR3 totals 14 residues. CDR3 sequence reads: CASSPDEYQETQYF. In DNA, the CDR3 is TGTGCCAGCAGTCCAGACGAGTACCAAGAGACCCAGTACTTC.

The chain employs TRBV4-3 and TRBJ2-1, with D possibly TRBD2 on 6 matching bases. The CDR3 extends over 20 amino acids. Trimming stripped 0 bases from V and 2 bases from J, with 23 bases between. Per germline, CDR1 LGHNA and CDR2 YSLEER. The CDR3 reads CASSQENSGIFSIAYNEQFF. The CDR3, as DNA: TGCGCCAGCAGCCAAGAGAATAGCGGTATCTTCTCGATCGCCTACAATGAGCAGTTCTTC.

This chain joins TRBV27 and TRBJ2-5; 10 bases map to TRBD2. In germline, CDR1 is MNHEY, CDR2 SMNVEV (reference sequence). The V and J ends lost 5 bases and 5 bases, in that order; junction bases with no gene match: 14. The CDR3 is made up of 17 amino acids. CDR3 sequence reads: CASSEPPGTSVTETQYF. Here the CDR3 DNA reads TGTGCCAGCAGTGAGCCCCCCGGGACTAGCGTCACCGAGACCCAGTACTTC.

Remarks on this clonotype: This may be a read error: a much more frequent sequence differs by one nucleotide. The chain recombines TRBV6-1 with TRBJ2-7; 7 bases line up with TRBD2. Germline lookup yields CDR1 MNHNS and CDR2 SASEGT. This CDR3 contains 14 residues. V lost 7 bases, J lost 3 bases, and 9 bases stayed unmatched. The CDR3 region has the DNA TGTGCCAGCAACCACCGGGAGGCTAACTACGAGCAGTACTTC. The encoded protein is CASNHREANYEQYF.

Many counts were recorded for this clonotype. The rearrangement links TRBV7-9 to TRBJ1-2; a possible D gene is TRBD1 (6 bases). The CDR3 is made up of 13 amino acids. Trimming left V 2 bases short and J 6 bases short, with 10 bases between. Germline CDR1 is SEHNR and CDR2 is FQNEAQ (reference sequence). The CDR3 nucleotides are TGTGCCAGCAGCTTACGGGCAGGGGATGGCTACACCTTC. This codes for CASSLRAGDGYTF.

Notes on this clonotype: Given a much more abundant clone one base away, this may be a read error. This chain connects TRBV7-2 to TRBJ2-3; perhaps TRBD2 as D (6 bases). This CDR3 region has 13 residues. Germline V gene data show CDR1 as SGHTA and CDR2 as FQGNSA. The CDR3 protein is CARSLEAGFTQYF. The CDR3 nucleotides read TGTGCCAGAAGCTTAGAGGCGGGATTTACGCAGTATTTT.

This clonotype showed up just a few times. The CDR3 spells CATRFGGLATSTYEQYF. The CDR3 nucleotides read TGTGCCACCCGGTTTGGGGGACTAGCGACAAGTACCTACGAGCAGTACTTC. The chain combines TRBV5-4 with TRBJ2-7; the match to TRBD2 covers 10 bases. Germline V gene data show CDR1 as SGHNT and CDR2 as YYREEE (reference sequence). V gave up 9 bases and J gave up 2 bases; unmatched junction bases: 17. CDR3 length equals 17 residues.